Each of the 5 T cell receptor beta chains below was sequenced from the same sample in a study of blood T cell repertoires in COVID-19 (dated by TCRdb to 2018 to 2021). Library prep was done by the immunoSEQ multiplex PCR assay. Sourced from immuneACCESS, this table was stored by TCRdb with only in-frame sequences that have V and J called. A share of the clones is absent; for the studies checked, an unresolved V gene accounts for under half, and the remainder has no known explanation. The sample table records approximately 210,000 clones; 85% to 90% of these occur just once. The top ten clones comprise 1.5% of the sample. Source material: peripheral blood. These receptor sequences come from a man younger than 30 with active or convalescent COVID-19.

The chain's CDR3 is CASSSRETAYEQYF. The CDR3 region has the DNA TGTGCCAGCAGTTCACGGGAGACGGCCTACGAGCAGTACTTC. This chain links TRBV27 with TRBJ2-7; the D gene is possibly TRBD2 (6 bases). Germline CDR1 reads MNHEY; CDR2 reads SMNVEV (reference sequence). Trimming pared 4 bases from V and 2 bases from J, leaving 12 bases between. This CDR3 is 14 amino acids long.

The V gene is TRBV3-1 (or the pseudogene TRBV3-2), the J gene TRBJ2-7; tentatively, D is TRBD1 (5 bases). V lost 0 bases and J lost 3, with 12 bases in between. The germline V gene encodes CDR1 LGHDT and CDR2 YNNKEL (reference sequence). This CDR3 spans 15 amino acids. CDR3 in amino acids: CASSQDRTNYYEQYF. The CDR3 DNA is TGTGCCAGCAGCCAAGATCGGACAAACTACTACGAGCAGTACTTC.

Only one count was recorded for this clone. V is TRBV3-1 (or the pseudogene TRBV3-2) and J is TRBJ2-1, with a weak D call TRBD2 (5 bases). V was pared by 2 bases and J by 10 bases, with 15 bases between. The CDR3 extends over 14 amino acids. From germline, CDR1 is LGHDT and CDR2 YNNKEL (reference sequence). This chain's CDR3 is CASSQLTSGVEQFF. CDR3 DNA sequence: TGTGCCAGCAGCCAATTGACGTCCGGGGTCGAGCAGTTCTTC.

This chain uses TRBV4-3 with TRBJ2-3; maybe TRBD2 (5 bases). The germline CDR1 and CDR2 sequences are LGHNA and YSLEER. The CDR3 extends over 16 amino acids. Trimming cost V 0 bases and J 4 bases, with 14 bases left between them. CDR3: CASSQDGVARADTQYF. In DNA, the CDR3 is TGCGCCAGCAGCCAAGACGGGGTAGCGAGGGCAGATACGCAGTATTTT.

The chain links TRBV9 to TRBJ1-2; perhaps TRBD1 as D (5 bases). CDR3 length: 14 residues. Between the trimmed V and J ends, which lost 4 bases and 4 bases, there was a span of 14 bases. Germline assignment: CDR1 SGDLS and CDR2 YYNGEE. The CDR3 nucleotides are TGTGCCAGCAGCAGTAGACAGAACGGCTATGGCTACACCTTC. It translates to CASSSRQNGYGYTF.